One sample yielded the 26 T cell receptor beta chains listed below, sequenced in a study of cytomegalovirus exposure and HLA in healthy donors. It was with 60 Vbeta and 13 Jbeta primers that the PCR ran. Some clones are missing from TCRdb's copy, which holds only in-frame ones; the method was immunoSEQ multiplex PCR. This table holds some 190,000 clones, 65% to 80% found once. The specimen was PBMCs. The receptors here all came from a man aged 25 to 40 in good health and CMV-seropositive.

The chain uses TRBV5-1 and TRBJ2-5; possibly TRBD1 for D (6 bases). The CDR3 has 15 amino acids. Deletions cut 0 bases from V and 4 bases from J, with 13 bases between. CDR1 is SGHRS, CDR2 YFSETQ, per germline. CDR3 amino acids: CASSLEQGRRETQYF. The CDR3 nucleotides are TGCGCCAGCAGCTTGGAGCAGGGGCGCCGAGAGACCCAGTACTTC.

The gene calls are TRBV14 and TRBJ2-2; D gene uncertain. The CDR3 loop spans 14 amino acids. The germline V gene encodes CDR1 SGHDN and CDR2 FVKESK. Trimming removed 2 bases at V and 5 bases at J, with 9 bases between. CDR3 nucleotides: TGTGCCAGCAGCCAATACATCGGGACCGGGGAGCTGTTTTTT. Its translation: CASSQYIGTGELFF.

The V and J genes are TRBV29-1 and TRBJ1-2; D gene uncertain. This CDR3 region has 15 residues. V shed 0 bases and J shed 0 bases, with 11 bases lying between them. The germline CDR1 and CDR2 sequences are SQVTM and ANQGSEA. Here the CDR3 DNA reads TGCAGCGTTGAAGATCTAGGTTCTACTAACTATGGCTACACCTTC. Translating it yields CSVEDLGSTNYGYTF. Looking up the rest from reference TRBV29-1 and TRBJ1-2 gives the full variable domain: SAVISQKPSRDICQRGTSLTIQCQVDSQVTMMFWYRQQPGQSLTLIATANQGSEATYESGFVIDKFPISRPNLTFSTLTVSNMSPEDSSIYLCSVEDLGSTNYGYTFGSGTRLTVV.

The V call is TRBV6-1, the J call TRBJ2-5; 11 bases agree with TRBD1. The J call is doubtful: the DNA matches TRBJ2-7 better. Germline CDR1 is MNHNS and CDR2 is SASEGT. This CDR3 contains 15 residues. CDR3 protein: CASSQAGTGGYEQYF. The DNA for the CDR3 is TGTGCCAGCAGTCAGGCCGGGACAGGGGGGTACGAGCAGTACTTC.

About this clone: It is likely a read error, because the conserved phenylalanine at the end of the CDR3 is missing. The limits of the CDR3 on the DNA are not certain, so only TCRdb's listed CDR3 is given. The rearrangement joins TRBV23-1 to TRBJ1-1; the table's D gene call, TRBD1, was not cross checked with the DNA. Being an ORF, TRBV23-1 has a function that is uncertain. A total of 8 residues make up the CDR3, ends included. CDR3 region: CASSQSRG.

This chain links TRBV20-1 with TRBJ2-7, with D tentatively TRBD1 (5 bases). Germline V CDR1 and CDR2: DFQATT, SNEGSKA (reference sequence). Trimming pared 3 bases from V and 5 bases from J, leaving 8 bases between. The length of the CDR3 is 11 residues. DNA of the CDR3: TGCAGTGCTAGTCCAGGGAACGAGCAGTACTTC. Its translation: CSASPGNEQYF.

The table lists this clone with a few counts. The chain recombines TRBV29-1 with TRBJ1-1; TRBD1 aligns across 7 bases. V gave up 4 bases and J gave up 0 bases; unmatched junction bases: 11. Germline V CDR1 and CDR2: SQVTM, ANQGSEA. There are 16 residues in the CDR3. Here the CDR3 DNA reads TGCAGCGTTGTGACAGGGCCCTCGACTATGAACACTGAAGCTTTCTTT. Translating gives CSVVTGPSTMNTEAFF. Full variable domain (missing parts from reference TRBV29-1 and TRBJ1-1): SAVISQKPSRDICQRGTSLTIQCQVDSQVTMMFWYRQQPGQSLTLIATANQGSEATYESGFVIDKFPISRPNLTFSTLTVSNMSPEDSSIYLCSVVTGPSTMNTEAFFGQGTRLTVV.

This rearrangement joins TRBV5-1 to TRBJ1-1; a weak D match, TRBD1 (6 bases). V lost 4 bases and J 4 bases, leaving 11 bases between the germline ends. The CDR3 runs to 13 residues. Germline V CDR1 and CDR2: SGHRS, YFSETQ. The CDR3 region is CASSATGPTEAFF. For the CDR3, the DNA is TGCGCCAGCAGCGCTACAGGGCCCACTGAAGCTTTCTTT.

The rearrangement links TRBV9 to TRBJ2-3; tentatively, D is TRBD2 (5 bases). CDR1 SGDLS and CDR2 YYNGEE come from the germline V gene. V was pared by 0 bases and J by 5 bases, with 10 bases between. There are 14 residues in the CDR3. CDR3 DNA sequence: TGTGCCAGCAGCGTAGGGTCCGGGATAGATACGCAGTATTTT. Translation gives CASSVGSGIDTQYF.

The gene calls are TRBV6-5 and TRBJ2-1, with TRBD2 matching over 13 bases. The CDR3 consists of 15 residues. Germline-derived CDR1 and CDR2 are MNHEY and SVGAGI. Trimming cost V 5 bases and J 9 bases; bases outside gene matches: 7. The CDR3 DNA sequence: TGTGCCAGCAGTACTAGCGGGGGGGCCTGGGGTGAGCAGTTCTTC. Its protein product is CASSTSGGAWGEQFF.

The chain recombines TRBV6-1 with TRBJ2-7; 8 bases match TRBD1. Germline trimming cut 7 bases from V and 4 bases from J; bases unmatched to any gene: 9. Germline V gene lookup returns CDR1 MNHNS and CDR2 SASEGT. The CDR3 is made up of 14 amino acids. CDR3 region: CASITWTGNYEQYF. In nucleotides, the CDR3 is TGTGCCAGCATTACTTGGACAGGGAATTACGAGCAGTACTTC.

The rearrangement joins TRBV18 to TRBJ2-3, with 7 bases identical to TRBD2. The V gene end was trimmed by 3 bases and the J gene end by 2 bases; junction bases not matched to a gene: 5. CDR1 and CDR2 (germline): KGHSH, LQKENI. CDR3 length equals 15 residues. The CDR3 protein is CASSPERGLTDTQYF. DNA of the CDR3: TGTGCCAGCTCACCCGAGCGGGGACTCACAGATACGCAGTATTTT.

The chain couples TRBV6-4 to TRBJ2-7; possibly TRBD2 for D (6 bases). V shed 6 bases and J shed 3 bases, with 9 bases lying between them. The CDR3 covers 12 residues. The V gene's germline CDR1 is MRHNA and CDR2 SNTAGT. The CDR3 loop is CASRPGLYEQYF. Here the CDR3 DNA reads TGTGCCAGCAGGCCGGGACTCTACGAGCAGTACTTC.

The chain has TRBV7-9 and TRBJ1-5, with 8 bases identical to TRBD1. The CDR3 has 16 residues. CDR1 and CDR2 from the germline V gene are SEHNR and FQNEAQ (reference sequence). Losses at the gene ends were 5 bases for V and 3 bases for J; bases not matched to a gene: 9. CDR3 coding DNA: TGTGCCAGCAGCAAGGACAGGGCCGTCGCCAATCAGCCCCAGCATTTT. Residues: CASSKDRAVANQPQHF.

The chain joins TRBV12-5 to TRBJ2-1; possible D gene TRBD2, 6 bases. The length of the CDR3 is 15 residues. Per germline, CDR1 LGHNT and CDR2 FRNRAP. V lost 3 bases and J 8 bases, leaving 17 bases between the germline ends. Here the CDR3 DNA reads TGTGCTAGTGGTTTTCTGACGGGAGTAAGGGATGAGCAGTTCTTC. Translating it yields CASGFLTGVRDEQFF.

The gene calls are TRBV28 and TRBJ1-2; no reliable D call. Germline CDR1 and CDR2: MDHEN and SYDVKM. The CDR3 has 14 residues. Trimming cost V 6 bases and J 1 base, with 12 bases left between them. This CDR3 reads CASSPFAYNYGYTF. The CDR3 DNA reads TGTGCCAGCAGCCCGTTTGCCTATAACTATGGCTACACCTTC.

J is TRBJ2-3 and V is TRBV11-2, with 9 nucleotides matching TRBD2. With 1 base clipped from V and 0 bases from J, the junction kept 2 bases outside the gene matches. This CDR3 has 16 amino acids. CDR1 and CDR2 (germline): SGHAT, FQNNGV. CDR3 amino acids: CASSLVAGASTDTQYF. The CDR3 DNA reads TGTGCCAGCAGCTTAGTAGCGGGGGCTAGCACAGATACGCAGTATTTT.

The chain combines TRBV18 with TRBJ1-4; D is ambiguous. From germline, CDR1 is KGHSH and CDR2 LQKENI. Trimming took 3 bases from V and 7 from J, leaving 9 bases between them. This CDR3 has 13 residues. The CDR3 bases are TGTGCCAGCTCACCCCAGGATACTGAAAAACTGTTTTTT. This gives the protein CASSPQDTEKLFF. Variable domain in full (rest from reference TRBV18 and TRBJ1-4): NAGVMQNPRHLVRRRGQEARLRCSPMKGHSHVYWYRQLPEEGLKFMVYLQKENIIDESGMPKERFSAEFPKEGPSILRIQQVVRGDSAAYFCASSPQDTEKLFFGSGTQLSVL.

The J gene is TRBJ2-7, the V gene TRBV4-1; D is possibly TRBD2 (5 bases). Trimming left V 0 bases short and J 1 base short, with 16 bases between. Germline V CDR1 and CDR2: MGHRA, YSYEKL. The CDR3 runs to 17 residues. CDR3 region: CASSQDWSRGMSYEQYF. The CDR3 DNA follows: TGCGCCAGCAGCCAAGATTGGTCCCGAGGGATGTCCTACGAGCAGTACTTC.

The chain has TRBV29-1 and TRBJ2-1, with 13 bases that match TRBD2. Germline CDR1 is SQVTM and CDR2 is ANQGSEA. The CDR3 runs to 13 residues. The junction had 4 bases not matched to a gene; V was cut back by 6 bases and J by 8 bases. The CDR3 region is CSVGTSGMYEQFF. DNA for the CDR3: TGCAGCGTAGGGACTAGCGGGATGTATGAGCAGTTCTTC.

The chain joins TRBV7-2 to TRBJ2-3, with 9 bases that match TRBD2. The germline V gene has CDR1 SGHTA and CDR2 FQGNSA. Trimming cost V 2 bases and J 5 bases; bases outside gene matches: 11. The CDR3 extends over 17 amino acids. In DNA, the CDR3 is TGTGCCAGCAGCTTAAGGCTCGGGCGGGAGGGAGGAGATACGCAGTATTTT. The encoded protein is CASSLRLGREGGDTQYF.

The rearrangement joins TRBV5-1 to TRBJ2-2; D might be TRBD1 (6 bases). CDR1 is SGHRS, CDR2 YFSETQ, per germline. The CDR3 is 13 amino acids. Trimming took off 4 bases at V and 3 bases at J, with 7 bases between the two ends. The CDR3 bases are TGCGCCAGCAGCGGGGGCGACACCGGGGAGCTGTTTTTT. As protein: CASSGGDTGELFF.

V and J are TRBV28 and TRBJ2-7; 13 bases are a match to TRBD2. Trimming cost V 5 bases and J 10 bases; bases outside gene matches: 11. Germline lookup yields CDR1 MDHEN and CDR2 SYDVKM. The CDR3 totals 15 residues. The CDR3 spells CASSGGTSGNRHQYF. The CDR3 DNA reads as TGTGCCAGCAGTGGGGGGACTAGCGGGAACCGGCACCAGTACTTC. The full variable domain, completed using reference TRBV28 and TRBJ2-7, is DVKVTQSSRYLVKRTGEKVFLECVQDMDHENMFWYRQDPGLGLRLIYFSYDVKMKEKGDIPEGYSVSREKKERFSLILESASTNQTSMYLCASSGGTSGNRHQYFGPGTRLTVT.

This rearrangement joins TRBV19 to TRBJ2-4, with TRBD2 matching 11 bases. The germline V gene encodes CDR1 LNHDA and CDR2 SQIVND (reference sequence). The CDR3 runs 17 residues. The junction had 4 bases not matched to a gene; V was cut back by 1 base and J by 2 bases. CDR3 sequence: CASSIVGTSGSKNIQYF. Here the CDR3 DNA reads TGTGCCAGTAGTATAGTGGGGACTAGCGGATCCAAAAACATTCAGTACTTC.

The chain has TRBV7-2 and TRBJ2-1; 7 bases match TRBD2. Per germline, CDR1 SGHTA and CDR2 FQGNSA. The CDR3 length is 12 residues. The V segment lost 4 bases and the J segment 10 bases; nucleotides outside the gene matches: 4. The CDR3 DNA sequence: TGTGCCAGCAGCTCCCAAGCGGGGGAGCAGTTCTTC. Its translation is CASSSQAGEQFF.

The V gene is TRBV5-8, the J gene TRBJ2-1; TRBD2 aligns across 7 bases. After removal of 4 bases from V and 1 base from J, the junction contained 5 bases not matched to a gene. The CDR3 contains 15 residues. From germline, CDR1 is SGHTS and CDR2 YDEGEE. In DNA form, the CDR3 reads TGTGCCAGCAGCGGTGGGGGAGGGTCCTACAATGAGCAGTTCTTC. It codes for CASSGGGGSYNEQFF.